The 25 T cell receptor beta chains given below trace back to one sample, sequenced in a study of blood T cell repertoires in COVID-19. The table came from immunoSEQ multiplex PCR; TCRdb's copy has only in-frame clones and leaves some out. The sample records over 350,000 clones, 87% being singletons. Sequencing was done on a sample of PBMCs or T cells enriched from blood (not recorded which). The receptor set was obtained from a woman aged 18-30 years with acute COVID-19.

The chain has TRBV7-8 and TRBJ2-7, with a weak D call TRBD2 (6 bases). The germline V gene has CDR1 SGHVS and CDR2 FQNEAQ. The CDR3 length is 16 residues. The V end lost 5 bases, the J end lost 7 bases, and 24 bases lay between the germline ends. CDR3 region: CASSPRGRPPAGEQYF. The CDR3 region has the DNA TGTGCCAGCAGCCCCCGAGGTCGGCCCCCTGCGGGAGAGCAGTACTTC.

The chain employs TRBV7-8 and TRBJ1-5; 7 bases are a match to TRBD1. Looked up from germline, CDR1 is SGHVS and CDR2 is FQNEAQ. The V gene end was trimmed by 1 base and the J gene end by 3 bases; junction bases not matched to a gene: 3. The length of the CDR3 is 15 residues. The CDR3 loop reads CASSLGDRANQPQHF. The CDR3 nucleotides read TGTGCCAGCAGCTTAGGAGACAGGGCCAATCAGCCCCAGCATTTT.

The chain joins TRBV19 to TRBJ2-7, with D perhaps matching TRBD1 (5 bases). V was shortened by 3 bases and J by 3 bases, with 12 bases between the two germline ends. Germline CDR1 reads LNHDA; CDR2 reads SQIVND (reference sequence). There are 14 residues in the CDR3. CDR3 in amino acids: CASSIRQGFYEQYF. The CDR3 DNA sequence: TGTGCCAGTAGTATCCGCCAGGGATTCTACGAGCAGTACTTC.

In nucleotides, the CDR3 is TGTGCCAGCAGTTTGGGGGGGTCCCACGAGCAGTACTTC. It encodes CASSLGGSHEQYF. V and J are TRBV28 and TRBJ2-7; the match to TRBD2 covers 7 bases. With 3 bases clipped from V and 5 bases from J, the junction kept 4 bases outside the gene matches. Germline CDR1 and CDR2: MDHEN and SYDVKM. The CDR3 totals 13 residues.

CDR3 DNA: TGTGCCAGCAGCGCTCGACTAGCCGGGGAGCTGTTTTTT. The encoded protein is CASSARLAGELFF. The chain recombines TRBV9 with TRBJ2-2; TRBD2 might be the D (6 bases). Trimming stripped 3 bases from V and 6 bases from J, with 9 bases between. The CDR3 length is 13 residues. The germline V gene encodes CDR1 SGDLS and CDR2 YYNGEE.

The chain recombines TRBV11-2 with TRBJ2-5; no clear D. Germline lookup yields CDR1 SGHAT and CDR2 FQNNGV. CDR3 length: 12 residues. V lost 2 bases to trimming and J lost 5 bases, with 6 bases between them. The CDR3: CASSLTVETQYF. The CDR3 DNA reads TGTGCCAGCAGCTTAACTGTGGAGACCCAGTACTTC.

The rearrangement uses TRBV9 and TRBJ2-7; a possible D gene is TRBD1 (6 bases). The CDR3 covers 14 residues. The V end lost 0 bases, the J end lost 5 bases, and 12 bases lay between the germline ends. The germline gives CDR1 SGDLS, CDR2 YYNGEE. The CDR3 bases are TGTGCCAGCAGCGTAGAACAGGGCAGGCACGAGCAGTACTTC. It is translated as CASSVEQGRHEQYF.

The V and J genes are TRBV29-1 and TRBJ2-7, with D tentatively TRBD2 (7 bases). Germline CDR1 is SQVTM and CDR2 is ANQGSEA. This CDR3 is 14 amino acids long. The V and J ends lost 7 bases and 2 bases respectively, with 18 bases between them. CDR3 DNA: TGCAGCGCCCGTAGGGGGACTAACACCTACGAGCAGTACTTC. Encoded protein: CSARRGTNTYEQYF.

The V call is TRBV6-6, the J call TRBJ2-7, with TRBD1 matching 11 bases. The length of the CDR3 is 14 residues. The germline CDR1 and CDR2 sequences are MNHNY and SVGAGI (reference sequence). The junction had 7 bases not matched to a gene; V was cut back by 6 bases and J by 6 bases. CDR3 protein: CASSHGQGASEQYF. In nucleotides, the CDR3 is TGTGCCAGCAGCCATGGACAGGGGGCGTCCGAGCAGTACTTC.

This clone was found a few times. This chain uses TRBV5-4 with TRBJ2-7; D is unresolved. With 7 bases removed from V and 6 bases from J, the gap between germline ends came to 8 bases. This CDR3 comprises 10 residues. Germline V gene lookup returns CDR1 SGHNT and CDR2 YYREEE (reference sequence). The DNA of the CDR3 is TGTGCCAGCCGAGGTGGCGAGCAGTACTTC. This sequence encodes CASRGGEQYF.

This clone has only a few counts. V and J are TRBV25-1 and TRBJ1-5; 8 bases match TRBD1. The CDR3 length is 17 residues. Trimming took 2 bases from V and 0 from J; bases not matched to a gene: 6. Germline values: CDR1 MGHDK, CDR2 SYGVNS. The CDR3 is CASSEQTGDLSNQPQHF. CDR3 bases: TGTGCCAGCAGTGAACAGACAGGGGATCTTAGCAATCAGCCCCAGCATTTT.

The rearrangement links TRBV5-1 to TRBJ1-1, with TRBD1 matching over 9 bases. The CDR3 has 15 amino acids. Germline CDR1 and CDR2: SGHRS and YFSETQ. Germline trimming cut 5 bases from V and 11 bases from J; bases unmatched to any gene: 16. The CDR3: CASSQALTGGRRAFF. Here the CDR3 DNA reads TGCGCCAGCAGTCAAGCGTTGACAGGGGGAAGAAGGGCTTTCTTT.

The V gene is TRBV6-1, the J gene TRBJ1-6, with 8 positions matching TRBD1. V lost 4 bases and J lost 5; bases outside the gene matches: 7. Germline CDR1 and CDR2: MNHNS and SASEGT. CDR3 length equals 16 residues. The CDR3 here is CASSVSLGQDNSPLHF. CDR3 DNA: TGTGCCAGCAGTGTATCCTTGGGACAGGATAATTCACCCCTCCACTTT.

CDR3 DNA: TGTGCCAGCAGTGAACCCGGACTAGCGGGGGGCGAGCAGTACTTC. Translated: CASSEPGLAGGEQYF. The chain employs TRBV25-1 and TRBJ2-7; the match to TRBD2 covers 14 bases. Trimming cost V 2 bases and J 6 bases; bases outside gene matches: 3. The CDR3 runs 15 residues. CDR1 MGHDK and CDR2 SYGVNS come from the germline V gene.

The genes are TRBV7-8 and TRBJ2-3, with 13 bases matching TRBD2. V was pared by 5 bases and J by 11 bases, with 13 bases of the junction left unmatched. Germline V gene lookup returns CDR1 SGHVS and CDR2 FQNEAQ. The CDR3 is 16 amino acids. The CDR3 loop is CASSQSGLAGEYGQYF. In DNA, the CDR3 is TGTGCCAGCAGCCAGAGCGGACTAGCGGGAGAATACGGGCAGTATTTT. Filled out from reference TRBV7-8 and TRBJ2-3, the complete variable domain reads GAGVSQSPRYKVAKRGQDVALRCDPISGHVSLFWYQQALGQGPEFLTYFQNEAQLDKSGLPSDRFFAERPEGSVSTLKIQRTQQEDSAVYLCASSQSGLAGEYGQYFGPGTRLTVL.

The V gene is TRBV7-8, the J gene TRBJ1-4, with D maybe TRBD1 (6 bases). V lost 1 base and J 5 bases, leaving 8 bases between the germline ends. CDR1 SGHVS and CDR2 FQNEAQ come from the germline V gene. The CDR3 covers 14 residues. CDR3 amino acids: CASSLGGQNEKLFF. CDR3 sequence (DNA): TGTGCCAGCAGCTTAGGGGGGCAGAATGAAAAACTGTTTTTT. Using reference TRBV7-8 and TRBJ1-4 for the parts outside the CDR3, the full variable domain is GAGVSQSPRYKVAKRGQDVALRCDPISGHVSLFWYQQALGQGPEFLTYFQNEAQLDKSGLPSDRFFAERPEGSVSTLKIQRTQQEDSAVYLCASSLGGQNEKLFFGSGTQLSVL.

The J gene is TRBJ2-1, the V gene TRBV3-1 (or the pseudogene TRBV3-2); 7 bases align to TRBD1. V was pared by 6 bases and J by 0 bases, with 5 bases of the junction left unmatched. Germline V gene sequence: CDR1 LGHDT, CDR2 YNNKEL (reference sequence). This CDR3 comprises 15 residues. As DNA, the CDR3 is TGTGCCAGCAGTAGACAGGGAAGCTCCTACAATGAGCAGTTCTTC. As protein: CASSRQGSSYNEQFF.

In this sample, this clone turned up a few times. The V and J genes are TRBV9 and TRBJ1-2; TRBD1 is a possible D gene (6 bases). With 4 bases removed from V and 4 bases from J, the gap between germline ends came to 14 bases. CDR1 is SGDLS and CDR2 is YYNGEE in the germline V gene. The CDR3 is 14 amino acids. CDR3 nucleotides: TGTGCCAGCAGCCCCCAGGGGCAGGTCTATGGCTACACCTTC. Protein sequence: CASSPQGQVYGYTF.

V gene TRBV9 combines with J gene TRBJ2-7, with a weak D call TRBD1 (6 bases). The CDR3 is 14 amino acids. V gave up 2 bases and J gave up 5 bases, with 14 bases separating them. CDR1 and CDR2 from the germline V gene are SGDLS and YYNGEE. CDR3 residues: CASSVQGQRDEQYF. In nucleotides, the CDR3 is TGTGCCAGCAGCGTCCAGGGGCAGAGGGACGAGCAGTACTTC.

The chain couples TRBV12-5 to TRBJ2-6; D not resolved. CDR1 LGHNT and CDR2 FRNRAP come from the germline V gene. The CDR3 is made up of 15 amino acids. Trimming left V 8 bases short and J 0 bases short, with 11 bases between. The CDR3 DNA reads TGTGCTAGTTCTGTACGACTCTCTGGGGCCAACGTCCTGACTTTC. Its protein product is CASSVRLSGANVLTF.

V usage is TRBV2 and J usage is TRBJ1-4, with D unclear. The V end lost 4 bases, the J end lost 3 bases, and 6 bases lay between the germline ends. The CDR3 sequence is 13 residues long. The V gene's germline CDR1 is SNHLY and CDR2 FYNNEI. DNA of the CDR3: TGTGCCAGCAGTGTGAGTGCTAATGAAAAACTGTTTTTT. Its protein is CASSVSANEKLFF. Based on the CDR3 plus reference TRBV2 and TRBJ1-4, the full variable domain is EPEVTQTPSHQVTQMGQEVILRCVPISNHLYFYWYRQILGQKVEFLVSFYNNEISEKSEIFDDQFSVERPDGSNFTLKIRSTKLEDSAMYFCASSVSANEKLFFGSGTQLSVL.

Notes on this clone: This is likely a read error, given that the CDR3 carries no conserved phenylalanine or tryptophan at its end. Because the CDR3's place on the DNA is in doubt, the DNA is left out and the CDR3 is given as listed by TCRdb. The gene calls are TRBV7-3 and TRBJ2-7; the table gives TRBD2 as D, unverified against the DNA. Germline V gene lookup returns CDR1 SGHTA and CDR2 FQGTGA. The CDR3 contains 9 residues when both ends are counted. CDR3 in amino acids: CASSFKSRE.

The genes are TRBV18 and TRBJ2-3; possible D gene TRBD1, 5 bases. Trimming left V 3 bases short and J 2 bases short, with 12 bases between. Germline V lookup: CDR1 KGHSH, CDR2 LQKENI. The CDR3 contains 15 residues. DNA of the CDR3: TGTGCCAGCTCACCGACAGAAGGTGTCACAGATACGCAGTATTTT. Its protein is CASSPTEGVTDTQYF.

The CDR3, as DNA: TGTGCCAGCTCAAGGGACTATTCCTTCACAGATACGCAGTATTTT. Its protein product is CASSRDYSFTDTQYF. The chain combines TRBV18 with TRBJ2-3; 7 bases align to TRBD2. V was clipped by 5 bases and J by 2 bases; unmatched bases: 7. CDR1 and CDR2 from the germline V gene are KGHSH and LQKENI. The CDR3 runs to 15 residues.

The chain employs TRBV4-3 and TRBJ2-1; 10 positions match TRBD2. The CDR3 covers 15 residues. The ends lost 4 bases at V and 4 bases at J; junction bases unmatched: 4. Looked up from germline, CDR1 is LGHNA and CDR2 is YSLEER. The CDR3 sequence is CASSPGLARYNEQFF. CDR3 nucleotide sequence: TGCGCCAGCAGCCCGGGACTAGCGAGATACAATGAGCAGTTCTTC.